This T cell receptor beta chain appears in the sequencing data of a study of T cells in Graves' hyperthyroidism and ophthalmopathy. Findings and limits, study-wide: Separation of ophthalmopathy from stable hyperthyroidism was achieved by a 13 V-J model. Ophthalmopathy, as predicted by the model, came a median roughly 6.5 months after the prediction.

A note on this clonotype: Its antigen is not identified. This clone may be a read error of a much larger clone one base away.

From germline, CDR1 is SGHRS and CDR2 YFSETQ. CDR3 length equals 16 residues. Each patient was aged 18 to 65 and had newly diagnosed hyperthyroidism of under 2 months' duration. The study left out patients who had uncontrolled infection, other autoimmune disease, pregnancy or lactation. TCR beta CDR3 regions were amplified from RNA transcripts. HTBI primers were employed in a first-round RT-PCR of the TCR CDR3. TCRdb called the multiplex PCR reads again in MiXCR, with one record for every CDR3 protein. This table holds just under 750,000 distinct CDR3 sequences, about a third found once. V gene TRBV5-1 combines with J gene TRBJ2-6; D perhaps matches TRBD1 (5 bases). Material: blood. This receptor was identified in a woman aged 40 to 49 with Graves' hyperthyroidism. CDR3 sequence (DNA): TGCGCCAGCAGCTTCTATAGTTACTCTGGGGCCAACGTCCTGGCTTTC. The encoded protein is CASSFYSYSGANVLAF.